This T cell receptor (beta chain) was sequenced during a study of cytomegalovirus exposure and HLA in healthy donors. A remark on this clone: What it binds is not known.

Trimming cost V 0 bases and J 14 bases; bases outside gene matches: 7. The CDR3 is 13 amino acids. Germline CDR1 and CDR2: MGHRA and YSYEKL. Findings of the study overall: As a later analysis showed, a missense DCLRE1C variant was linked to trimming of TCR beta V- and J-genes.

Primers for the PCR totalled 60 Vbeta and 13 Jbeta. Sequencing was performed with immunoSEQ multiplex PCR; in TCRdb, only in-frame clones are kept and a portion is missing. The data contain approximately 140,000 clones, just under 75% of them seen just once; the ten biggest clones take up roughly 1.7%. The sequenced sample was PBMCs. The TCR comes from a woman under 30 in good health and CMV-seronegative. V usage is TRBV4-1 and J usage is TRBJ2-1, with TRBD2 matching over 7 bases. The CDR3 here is CASSQDRGRAEFF. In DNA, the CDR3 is TGCGCCAGCAGCCAAGATCGTGGGAGGGCAGAGTTCTTC.